This T cell receptor beta chain was recovered during a study of human T cells and chemical hapten exposure. Points from the study as a whole: Patch test score was positively correlated with the counts of PT1 expanded TCRs. Expanded TCRs formed significantly more large CDR3 similarity clusters than controls.

The time point here: patch test 2, 6 weeks after DPC sensitization. Treatment meaning: therapeutic diphenylcyclopropenone sensitization with weekly scalp DPC. Sample donors consisted of patients with alopecia, aged 18 to 70 years, who were suitable for DPC. The library labeled individual cDNA molecules by adding unique molecular identifiers to them. TCRdb fed the RACE reads into MiXCR, producing one record per CDR3 protein. The sample consists of more than 90,000 distinct CDR3 sequences, roughly 11% of them appearing once. At least ten counts were recorded for this clonotype. The antigen remains undetermined. This specimen was whole blood, taken in connection with sensitization to the hapten diphenylcyclopropenone (DPC). This receptor was identified in a woman aged 40 to 55 with alopecia areata. Some clones in this sample may be carry-over from other donors' samples.

The CDR3 region has the DNA TGTGCCAGCAGTGCGGGGTTACGTGGCTACACCTTC. Its translation: CASSAGLRGYTF. V usage is TRBV25-1 and J usage is TRBJ1-2, with D uncertain. The V end lost 4 bases, the J end lost 7 bases, and 10 bases lay between the germline ends. CDR3 length: 12 amino acids. Germline V gene sequence: CDR1 MGHDK, CDR2 SYGVNS.